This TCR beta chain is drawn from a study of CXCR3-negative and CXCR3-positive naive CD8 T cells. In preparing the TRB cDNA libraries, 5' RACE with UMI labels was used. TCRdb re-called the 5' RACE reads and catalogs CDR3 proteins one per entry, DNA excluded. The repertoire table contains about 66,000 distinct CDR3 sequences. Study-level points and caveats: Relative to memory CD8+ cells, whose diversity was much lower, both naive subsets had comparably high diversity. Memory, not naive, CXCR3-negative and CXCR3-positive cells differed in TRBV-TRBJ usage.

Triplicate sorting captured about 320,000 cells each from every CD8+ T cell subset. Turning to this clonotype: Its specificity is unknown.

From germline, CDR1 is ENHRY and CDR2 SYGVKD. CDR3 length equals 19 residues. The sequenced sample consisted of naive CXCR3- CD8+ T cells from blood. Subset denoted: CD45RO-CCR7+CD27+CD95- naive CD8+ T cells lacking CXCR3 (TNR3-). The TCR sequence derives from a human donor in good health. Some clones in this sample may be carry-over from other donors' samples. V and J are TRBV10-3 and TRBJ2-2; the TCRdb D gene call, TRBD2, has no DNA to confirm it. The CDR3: CAIKSPMLAGDLNTGELFF.